This T cell receptor (beta chain) was recovered during a study of cytomegalovirus exposure and HLA in healthy donors. V dropped 6 bases and J dropped 7 bases, with 16 bases sitting between them. The CDR3 has 14 residues. Germline loops: CDR1 SGHNT, CDR2 YYREEE (reference sequence). The method was immunoSEQ multiplex PCR; TCRdb's version includes in-frame clones alone and lacks a portion of them. The sample contains about 360,000 clones, roughly 90% of which appear only once. This chain uses TRBV5-4 with TRBJ1-4; possible D gene TRBD1, 6 bases. The receptor comes from a woman in her late teens or twenties in good health and CMV-seronegative. The source material was PBMCs. The CDR3 region has the DNA TGTGCCAGCACGAAGACAGGAGGTGGTGAAAAACTGTTTTTT. Translating it yields CASTKTGGGEKLFF.